Here is one T cell receptor (beta chain) with its context. Its antigen target is currently unknown. A much larger clone differs by one base, so this may be a read error. The sample belongs to a study of molecular identifiers for immune sequencing clone quantification (dated 2018 in TCRdb). About the investigation overall: For a replicate experiment, RNA from roughly 18,000 or 92,000 naive CD8 T cells was divided into five aliquots, and four of the five aliquots were sequenced. This methods study benchmarked molecular-identifier clustering-based TCR repertoire sequencing (MIDCIRS) and TCR RNA copy counting, using CD8 T cells to do so. The full study reports these points: When barcode sub-clustering was omitted, TCR diversity was inflated by chimeric consensus sequences, with chimeras reaching as high as 47%. Spiked-in Jurkat TCR RNA (approximately 10 copies' worth), which is not part of the donor repertoire, was contained in the naive libraries. A single cell's worth of spiked-in Jurkat TCR RNA was reported detectable even among 750,000 to 1,000,000 naive CD8 T cells. Highly expanded clone sizes could be underestimated if identical TCR molecules share a barcode. In CMV-specific effector cells, over 99% of molecules were held by clones above 20 RNA copies, whereas under 1% of molecules were held by such clones in naive cells. Modeling gave around 2.7 recovered TCR RNA copies per cell versus 7.5 to 10 by digital PCR, implying roughly 30% capture efficiency.

Library preparation used PCR. Sequenced on an Illumina HiSeq 4000. Preparation of bulk TCR libraries followed a previously described approach, with the TCR primers listed in Table S5. Total RNA was purified with the Qiagen AllPrep DNA/RNA kit. Reads from multiple sequencing runs of the same library were pooled before analysis. Regarding the original processing steps: Only reads with exact TCR constant sequence were kept, trimmed to 150 nt, and grouped by their 12-nt molecular barcodes. Reads inside each barcode group were sub-clustered using a 15% Levenshtein threshold, and a quality-weighted consensus sequence was constructed for each RNA molecule. Non-functional sequences were filtered out, along with any lower-count sequence sitting one edit away from another sequence. On the basis of fitting two negative binomial distributions, barcode sub-clusters with fewer than 20% of the maximum read count were discarded. TCRdb's own reprocessing of the public reads used fastp at Q25 and MiXCR and kept productive beta chains. Every entry covers one CDR3 protein and lists the most common genes and DNA from its rows. These V and J calls rely on TCRdb rather than the paper's analysis. The sample table lists fewer than 75,000 distinct CDR3 sequences, 15% to 20% of them with a count of one. Roughly 1.5% of the sample rests with the top ten.

Libraries of naive CD8 T cells were built from around 20,000 to 990,000 sorted cells, with 10%, 30% or 50% of the purified RNA used. Naive CD8 T cells, defined as CD8+CD4-CCR7+CD45RA+, were FACS-sorted into RLT Plus buffer on a BD FACSAria II. To test detection sensitivity, Jurkat RNA equal to 9 to 10 TCR copies was added to samples of roughly 17,000-1,100,000 naive CD8 T cells. CD8 T cells were enriched with RosetteSep CD8+ T Cell Enrichment Cocktail and Ficoll-Paque, followed by ACK red cell lysis. The sequence derives from a human donor in good health. Some libraries in this study had Jurkat cell RNA spiked in. Sequencing was carried out using naive CD8+ T cells from blood, with Jurkat cell RNA spiked in. This specimen's cell subset or site label, interpreted: FACS-sorted CD8+CD4-CCR7+CD45RA+ naive T cells.

The sequence in DNA is TGTGCCACCATCACGACAGGGGGCAACACCGGGGAGCTGTTTTTT. It translates to CATITTGGNTGELFF. The V gene is TRBV15 and the J gene is TRBJ2-2, and TRBD1 aligns with 10 junction nucleotides. The CDR3, cysteine through phenylalanine, is 15 amino acids long. CDR3 DNA is the only sequence kept; it has 45 bases, read in frame from the first base. V is cut back by 7 bases and J by 2 bases, with 4 bases in the junction unmatched. In the germline V gene (reference sequence), CDR1 corresponds to LNHNV and CDR2 to YYDKDF.